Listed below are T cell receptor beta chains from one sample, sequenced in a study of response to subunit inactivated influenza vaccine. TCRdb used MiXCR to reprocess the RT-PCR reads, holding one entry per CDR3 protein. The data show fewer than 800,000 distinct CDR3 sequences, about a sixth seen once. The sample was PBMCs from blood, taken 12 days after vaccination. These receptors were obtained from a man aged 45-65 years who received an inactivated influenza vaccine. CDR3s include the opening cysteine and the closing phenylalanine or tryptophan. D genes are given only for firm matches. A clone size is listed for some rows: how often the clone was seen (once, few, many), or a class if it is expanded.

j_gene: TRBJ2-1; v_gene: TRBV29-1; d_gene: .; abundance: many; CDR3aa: CSVGGRVHGSSYNEQFF; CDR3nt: TGCAGCGTTGGGGGCAGGGTCCACGGAAGCTCCTACAATGAGCAGTTCTTC
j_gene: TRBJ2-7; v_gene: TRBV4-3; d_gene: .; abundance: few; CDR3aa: CASSQATGSYEQYF; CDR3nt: TGCGCCAGCAGCCAGGCGACAGGATCCTACGAGCAGTACTTC
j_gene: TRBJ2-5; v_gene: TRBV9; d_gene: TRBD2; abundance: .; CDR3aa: CASSAGMRGNQETQYF; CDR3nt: TGTGCCAGCAGCGCTGGAATGCGGGGGAACCAAGAGACCCAGTACTTC
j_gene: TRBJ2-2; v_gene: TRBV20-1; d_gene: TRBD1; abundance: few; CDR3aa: CSALGGLGTGELFF; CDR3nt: TGCAGTGCTTTAGGGGGCTTGGGCACCGGGGAGCTGTTTTTT
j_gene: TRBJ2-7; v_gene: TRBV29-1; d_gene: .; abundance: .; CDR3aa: CSVGGVIGSYEQYF; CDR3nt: TGCAGCGTTGGCGGGGTTATCGGATCCTACGAGCAGTACTTC
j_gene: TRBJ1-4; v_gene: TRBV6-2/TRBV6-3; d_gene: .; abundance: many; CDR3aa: CASSRSSATNEKLFF; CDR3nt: TGTGCCAGCAGTCGATCGTCGGCAACTAATGAAAAACTGTTTTTT
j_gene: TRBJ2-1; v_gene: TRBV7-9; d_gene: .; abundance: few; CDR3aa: CASSFVGQPGHEQFF; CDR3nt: TGTGCCAGCAGCTTTGTTGGTCAACCAGGACATGAGCAGTTCTTC
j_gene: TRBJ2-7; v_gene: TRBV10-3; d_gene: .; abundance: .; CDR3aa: CASRTNSYEQYF; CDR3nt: TGTGCCTCGAGGACAAATTCCTACGAGCAGTACTTC
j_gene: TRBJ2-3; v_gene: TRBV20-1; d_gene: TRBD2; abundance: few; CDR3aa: CSASFREGLPDTQYF; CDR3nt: TGCAGTGCTAGTTTCAGGGAGGGGTTGCCAGATACGCAGTATTTT
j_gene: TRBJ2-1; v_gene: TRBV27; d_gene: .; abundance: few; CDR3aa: CASSPGVGGGEQFF; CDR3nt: TGTGCCAGCAGTCCGGGGGTGGGGGGCGGTGAGCAGTTCTTC
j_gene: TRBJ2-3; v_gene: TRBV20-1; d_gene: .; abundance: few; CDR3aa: CSAPTQYF; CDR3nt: TGCAGTGCTCCTACGCAGTATTTT
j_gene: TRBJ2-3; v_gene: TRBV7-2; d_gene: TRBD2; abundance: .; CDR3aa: CASSPILAGVGDTQYF; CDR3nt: TGTGCCAGCAGCCCAATACTAGCGGGGGTTGGAGATACGCAGTATTTT
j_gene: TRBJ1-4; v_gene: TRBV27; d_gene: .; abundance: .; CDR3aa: CASRLGRAEKLFF; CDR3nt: TGTGCCAGTAGACTGGGACGGGCGGAAAAACTGTTTTTT
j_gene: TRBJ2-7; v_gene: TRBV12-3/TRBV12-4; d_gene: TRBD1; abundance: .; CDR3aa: CASSLDRVNSYEQYF; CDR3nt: TGTGCCAGCAGTTTGGACAGGGTCAATTCCTACGAGCAGTACTTC
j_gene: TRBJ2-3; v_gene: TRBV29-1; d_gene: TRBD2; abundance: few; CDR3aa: CSVFRPSGATIFTDTQYF; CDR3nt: TGCAGCGTTTTCAGGCCCAGCGGGGCTACAATCTTTACAGATACGCAGTATTTT